These 20 T cell receptor beta chains were sequenced from one sample in a study of CD8+ T cells in alopecia areata. RNA extraction was followed by reverse transcription into cDNA, which acted as the sequencing template. Only in-frame clones appear in the TCRdb table, and some are missing; sequencing was by immunoSEQ multiplex PCR. The table has about 200,000 clones, 45% to 65% seen once. Treatment denoted: oral pan-JAK inhibitor, 5-10 mg twice daily. The specimen comprised CD4+ T cells sorted from blood, sampled at week 4, from a patient treated with tofacitinib. The receptors come from a human donor with alopecia areata.

This clone was seen a few times. The V call is TRBV30, the J call TRBJ1-1; no reliable D call. From germline, CDR1 is GTSNPN and CDR2 SVGIG (reference sequence). CDR3 length: 16 residues. V lost 0 bases, J lost 11 bases, and 25 bases lay in between. CDR3 coding DNA: TGTGCCTGGAGTGTATCGTGGAACTCCGGTGTTTTCCGGGCTTTCTTT. Translation: CAWSVSWNSGVFRAFF.

This sequence joins TRBV11-2 and TRBJ2-5; D remains ambiguous. Germline CDR1 and CDR2: SGHAT and FQNNGV. The CDR3 sequence is 13 residues long. The V end lost 3 bases, the J end lost 4 bases, and 9 bases lay between the germline ends. The CDR3: CASSFGHGETQYF. CDR3 DNA sequence: TGTGCCAGCAGCTTTGGCCATGGAGAGACCCAGTACTTC.

The chain combines TRBV27 with TRBJ2-1; 7 bases agree with TRBD1. V lost 2 bases, J lost 5 bases, and 15 bases stayed unmatched. The germline V gene encodes CDR1 MNHEY and CDR2 SMNVEV (reference sequence). The CDR3 has 18 amino acids. CDR3 nucleotide sequence: TGTGCCAGCAGTTTAGTACGGCATAGGGGGCGGAAGGACAATGAGCAGTTCTTC. Translating it yields CASSLVRHRGRKDNEQFF.

V is TRBV14 and J is TRBJ2-7; D possibly corresponds to TRBD1 (6 bases). V shed 4 bases and J shed 6 bases, with 13 bases lying between them. The CDR3 consists of 13 residues. Germline V CDR1 and CDR2: SGHDN, FVKESK. The CDR3 DNA reads TGTGCCAGCAGCCGAATGCACAGGGTCGAGCAGTACTTC. It encodes CASSRMHRVEQYF.

This chain uses TRBV7-2 with TRBJ2-7, with TRBD2 identical over 8 bases. This CDR3 comprises 16 residues. CDR1 SGHTA and CDR2 FQGNSA come from the germline V gene. The ends lost 4 bases at V and 1 base at J; junction bases unmatched: 9. The CDR3 nucleotides read TGTGCCAGCAGCTCAGACCACTCTAGCGGGTCCTACGAGCAGTACTTC. Translating it yields CASSSDHSSGSYEQYF.

The chain combines TRBV28 with TRBJ2-7, with D possibly TRBD1 on 6 matching bases. Trimming took 6 bases from V and 2 from J, leaving 14 bases between them. Germline V CDR1 and CDR2: MDHEN, SYDVKM. The CDR3 is 14 residues long. The CDR3 loop reads CASSAGQPPYEQYF. The CDR3 coding sequence is TGTGCCAGCAGCGCCGGACAGCCCCCCTACGAGCAGTACTTC.

This clone has a handful of counts. The rearrangement uses TRBV28 and TRBJ1-2; D perhaps matches TRBD1 (5 bases). The CDR3 contains 15 residues. Germline CDR1 reads MDHEN; CDR2 reads SYDVKM. V lost 5 bases, J lost 6 bases, and 19 bases lay in between. The CDR3 loop reads CASSPPAGGLDGYTF. The CDR3, as DNA: TGTGCCAGCAGTCCACCCGCGGGGGGACTGGATGGCTACACCTTC.

The chain employs TRBV7-2 and TRBJ2-2; TRBD1 matches at 7 bases. V lost 5 bases to trimming and J lost 10 bases; unmatched junction nucleotides: 7. This CDR3 has 13 amino acids. CDR1 and CDR2 (germline): SGHTA, FQGNSA. The CDR3 region is CASSAPTGTELFF. CDR3 DNA sequence: TGTGCCAGCAGCGCACCGACAGGGACGGAGCTGTTTTTT.

The chain joins TRBV14 to TRBJ2-2, with unresolved D. V was trimmed by 1 base and J by 6 bases, leaving 6 bases between them. The CDR3 is 13 amino acids. The germline V gene encodes CDR1 SGHDN and CDR2 FVKESK. Written as DNA, the CDR3 is TGTGCCAGCAGCCAAGGGTACGCCGGGGAGCTGTTTTTT. Its protein product is CASSQGYAGELFF. Complete variable domain (other parts from reference TRBV14 and TRBJ2-2): EAGVTQFPSHSVIEKGQTVTLRCDPISGHDNLYWYRRVMGKEIKFLLHFVKESKQDESGMPNNRFLAERTGGTYSTLKVQPAELEDSGVYFCASSQGYAGELFFGEGSRLTVL.

V usage is TRBV7-9 and J usage is TRBJ2-5, with 10 bases fitting TRBD1. Germline V gene data show CDR1 as SEHNR and CDR2 as FQNEAQ (reference sequence). The CDR3 covers 15 residues. V shed 5 bases, J shed 5 bases, and the junction held 8 bases outside the gene matches. CDR3 bases: TGTGCCAGCAGCCCGACCGGGACAGGGGAGGAGACCCAGTACTTC. Translating gives CASSPTGTGEETQYF.

This chain connects TRBV30 to TRBJ2-6; D gene ambiguous. Germline lookup yields CDR1 GTSNPN and CDR2 SVGIG (reference sequence). V was trimmed by 5 bases and J by 0 bases, leaving 5 bases between them. This CDR3 has 13 residues. The CDR3 spells CAWFYSGANVLTF. DNA for the CDR3: TGTGCCTGGTTCTACTCTGGGGCCAACGTCCTGACTTTC.

The chain is built from TRBV29-1 and TRBJ2-5; D perhaps matches TRBD1 (5 bases). Germline V gives CDR1 SQVTM, CDR2 ANQGSEA. Trimming took off 1 base at V and 4 bases at J, with 19 bases between the two ends. The CDR3 contains 16 residues. CDR3 protein: CSVEVWGSASLETQYF. The CDR3 DNA reads TGCAGCGTTGAAGTGTGGGGCAGCGCCTCACTAGAGACCCAGTACTTC. Using reference TRBV29-1 and TRBJ2-5 for the parts outside the CDR3, the full variable domain is SAVISQKPSRDICQRGTSLTIQCQVDSQVTMMFWYRQQPGQSLTLIATANQGSEATYESGFVIDKFPISRPNLTFSTLTVSNMSPEDSSIYLCSVEVWGSASLETQYFGPGTRLLVL.

This clone appeared once. The rearrangement links TRBV7-8 to TRBJ2-7, with 8 positions matching TRBD1. CDR1 and CDR2 (germline): SGHVS, FQNEAQ. V shed 5 bases, J shed 4 bases, and the junction held 10 bases outside the gene matches. CDR3 size: 15 residues. The CDR3: CASSVLGTGPYEQYF. CDR3 nucleotide sequence: TGTGCCAGCAGCGTTCTTGGGACAGGACCGTACGAGCAGTACTTC.

CDR3 in DNA: TGTGCCAGCAGCTTAGTGGCCCACAACTATGGCTACACCTTC. It is translated as CASSLVAHNYGYTF. This chain uses TRBV7-9 with TRBJ1-2, with D unresolved. This CDR3 has 14 amino acids. Germline values: CDR1 SEHNR, CDR2 FQNEAQ (reference sequence). V gave up 1 base and J gave up 2 bases, with 8 bases separating them.

The chain employs TRBV6-5 and TRBJ2-5; TRBD2 matches at 12 bases. Germline V CDR1 and CDR2: MNHEY, SVGAGI. J lost 5 bases, V lost 4 bases, and 5 bases had no gene match. The CDR3 totals 15 residues. CDR3 residues: CASSSLAGGRETQYF. The CDR3 DNA sequence: TGTGCCAGCAGTTCCCTAGCGGGGGGGCGGGAGACCCAGTACTTC.

The genes are TRBV5-1 and TRBJ1-1; 7 bases line up with TRBD1. There are 15 residues in the CDR3. Germline-derived CDR1 and CDR2 are SGHRS and YFSETQ. Germline trimming cut 6 bases from V and 0 bases from J; bases unmatched to any gene: 8. CDR3 residues: CASTDPRGMNTEAFF. The CDR3 region has the DNA TGCGCCAGCACCGACCCCAGGGGGATGAACACTGAAGCTTTCTTT.

V and J are TRBV29-1 and TRBJ1-1; 9 nucleotides match TRBD1. The length of the CDR3 is 14 residues. CDR1 and CDR2 (germline): SQVTM, ANQGSEA. With V trimmed by 4 bases and J by 11 bases, 14 bases remained unmatched. Here the CDR3 DNA reads TGCAGCGTTGTTCCAGACAGGGGGGACGTGGGTGCTTTCTTT. It translates to CSVVPDRGDVGAFF.

The chain couples TRBV15 to TRBJ2-3, with 10 bases fitting TRBD1. The V and J ends lost 3 bases and 4 bases, in that order; junction bases with no gene match: 4. Looked up from germline, CDR1 is LNHNV and CDR2 is YYDKDF (reference sequence). The CDR3 is 15 residues long. CDR3 nucleotide sequence: TGTGCCACCAGCAGGAGGACAGGGGGAGCAGATACGCAGTATTTT. Encoded protein: CATSRRTGGADTQYF.

This chain connects TRBV30 to TRBJ2-5, with a tentative D call TRBD1 (6 bases). Germline V gene lookup returns CDR1 GTSNPN and CDR2 SVGIG (reference sequence). The CDR3 is made up of 13 amino acids. V shed 0 bases and J shed 4 bases, with 9 bases lying between them. In nucleotides, the CDR3 is TGTGCCTGGAGTGTTGGGACAAGAGAGACCCAGTACTTC. It codes for CAWSVGTRETQYF.

The V gene is TRBV4-2, the J gene TRBJ2-1, with TRBD1 identical over 7 bases. Germline lookup yields CDR1 LGHNA and CDR2 YNFKEQ. V was clipped by 4 bases and J by 6 bases; unmatched bases: 12. The CDR3 sequence is 16 residues long. As DNA, the CDR3 is TGTGCCAGCAGCCTGAATCTCCGGGACAGCCTCAATGAGCAGTTCTTC. Encoded protein: CASSLNLRDSLNEQFF.